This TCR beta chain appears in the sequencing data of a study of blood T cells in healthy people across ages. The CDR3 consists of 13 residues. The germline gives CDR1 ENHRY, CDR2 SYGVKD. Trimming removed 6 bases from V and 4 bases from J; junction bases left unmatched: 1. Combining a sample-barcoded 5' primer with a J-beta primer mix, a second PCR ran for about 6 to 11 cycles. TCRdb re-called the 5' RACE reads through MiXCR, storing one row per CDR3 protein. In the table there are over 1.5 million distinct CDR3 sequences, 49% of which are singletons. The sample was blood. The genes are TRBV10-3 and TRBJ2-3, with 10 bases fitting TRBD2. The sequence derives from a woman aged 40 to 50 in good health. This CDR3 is CAISTSGADTQYF. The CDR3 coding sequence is TGTGCCATCAGCACTAGCGGGGCAGATACGCAGTATTTT.